Shown below are 6 T cell receptor beta chains from a single sample sequenced in a study of siplizumab effects on memory and regulatory T cells. Method: immunoSEQ multiplex PCR; TCRdb's copy keeps in-frame clones and lacks some. The sample has 97,000 or so clones; around nine tenths are singletons. Material: CD4+ T cells sorted from blood. The receptors originated from a human donor in good health.

The chain links TRBV11-2 to TRBJ1-2, with D unresolved. The CDR3 totals 12 residues. Germline V lookup: CDR1 SGHAT, CDR2 FQNNGV. Deletions cut 5 bases from V and 8 bases from J, with 12 bases between. The CDR3 reads CASSAQSVGYTF. Written as DNA, the CDR3 is TGTGCCAGCAGCGCCCAATCGGTGGGCTACACCTTC.

The CDR3 is CASSEAGSSLYNEQFF. CDR3 DNA sequence: TGTGCCAGCAGTGAAGCAGGCAGCTCCCTTTACAATGAGCAGTTCTTC. The J gene is TRBJ2-1, the V gene TRBV6-1; D call uncertain. Trimming pared 0 bases from V and 4 bases from J, leaving 13 bases between. The CDR3 spans 16 residues. The germline CDR1 and CDR2 sequences are MNHNS and SASEGT.

This clone was counted only a few times. The genes are TRBV28 and TRBJ1-5; no clear D gene. The germline V gene encodes CDR1 MDHEN and CDR2 SYDVKM. The CDR3 contains 15 residues. V lost 3 bases and J 0 bases, leaving 9 bases between the germline ends. The CDR3 region has the DNA TGTGCCAGCAGTTTTCGGGCATATAGCAATCAGCCCCAGCATTTT. Translating it yields CASSFRAYSNQPQHF. Full variable domain (missing parts from reference TRBV28 and TRBJ1-5): DVKVTQSSRYLVKRTGEKVFLECVQDMDHENMFWYRQDPGLGLRLIYFSYDVKMKEKGDIPEGYSVSREKKERFSLILESASTNQTSMYLCASSFRAYSNQPQHFGDGTRLSIL.

This rearrangement joins TRBV28 to TRBJ2-1; D tentatively fits TRBD1 or TRBD2 (5 bases each). Germline CDR1 and CDR2: MDHEN and SYDVKM. The CDR3 contains 16 residues. Trimming cost V 5 bases and J 4 bases, with 18 bases left between them. The CDR3 nucleotides are TGTGCCAGCAGTCTCCTCGGGACCATGGGGTACAATGAGCAGTTCTTC. It is translated as CASSLLGTMGYNEQFF.

The chain combines TRBV15 with TRBJ1-5; D is ambiguous. Germline values: CDR1 LNHNV, CDR2 YYDKDF (reference sequence). The CDR3 loop spans 15 amino acids. V dropped 0 bases and J dropped 4 bases, with 10 bases sitting between them. DNA for the CDR3: TGTGCCACCAGCAGAGATATGAGGGTAAATCAGCCCCAGCATTTT. Translated, it gives CATSRDMRVNQPQHF.

This clone was detected only once. One junction end does not reproduce the germline sequence, and a read error may be involved. The chain is built from TRBV11-3 and TRBJ2-7; TRBD1 matches 9 bases. Germline loops: CDR1 SGHNT, CDR2 YENEEA. This CDR3 spans 14 amino acids. The CDR3 sequence: CANSLTGGAREQYF. In nucleotides, the CDR3 is TGTGCCAACAGCTTAACAGGGGGCGCACGGGAGCAGTACTTC.